This TCR beta chain was obtained from a study of T-cell memory formation after mild COVID-19. Background on the study: Each donor largely had its own TCR clusters.

Broader study findings: Day 15 to 85 contractors were CD4/CD8 balanced; later expanders leaned CD4+.

One entry per CDR3 protein results from TCRdb running MiXCR on the 5' RACE reads. The sample consists of some 330,000 distinct CDR3 sequences, 20% to 25% of them appearing once. A word on this clonotype: What it binds is unknown.

This CDR3 is 16 amino acids long. V dropped 0 bases and J dropped 0 bases, with 8 bases sitting between them. In germline, CDR1 is LGHNA, CDR2 YNFKEQ. The sequence was obtained from an adult woman who had mild COVID-19 (a few samples of this study predate the infection). Cell type and time point are not known. Sequenced material: PBMCs or a T cell subset sorted from them (not recorded which). This sequence joins TRBV4-2 and TRBJ1-4; D unclear. This chain's CDR3 is CASSQDPGATNEKLFF. The DNA for the CDR3 is TGTGCCAGCAGCCAAGATCCGGGAGCAACTAATGAAAAACTGTTTTTT.